This T cell receptor (beta chain) was recovered during a study of blood T cells in healthy people across ages. Points from the study as a whole: Changes seen in expanded clonotypes were possibly confounded by donor CMV status left unknown. Long-lived donors had more naive CD4+ cells and higher diversity than aged donors.

Regarding this clonotype: Its antigen is currently unknown.

The CDR3 length is 13 residues. Germline CDR1 ENHRY, CDR2 SYGVKD. V shed 0 bases and J shed 13 bases, with 12 bases lying between them. Combining a sample-barcoded 5' primer with a J-beta primer mix, a second PCR ran for 7 to 11 cycles. TCRdb processed the 5' RACE reads anew with MiXCR; each CDR3 protein has one entry. This sample has approximately 900,000 distinct CDR3 sequences, with roughly 28% found just once. The sample was also linked to a second study, of T cells of mothers and their children. That report adds: The sample comes from some 10 healthy Caucasian donors: mothers and children.

Sequencing used blood. The TCR sequence derives from a woman aged 40 to 50 in good health. The V gene is TRBV10-3, the J gene TRBJ1-4; TRBD1 might be the D (6 bases). The CDR3 nucleotides are TGTGCCATCAGTGAGTCCCGGACAGAGGGACTGTTTTTT. Translation gives CAISESRTEGLFF.